What follows is one T cell receptor (beta chain) and its context. The antigen is not known. The germline gives CDR1 SEHNR, CDR2 FQNEAQ (reference sequence). This CDR3 has 15 residues. After removal of 0 bases from V and 3 bases from J, the junction contained 2 bases not matched to a gene. TCRdb reprocessed the reads via MiXCR and lists one record per CDR3 protein. This repertoire shows around 740,000 distinct CDR3 sequences, approximately 40% found once; its top ten account for around 2.8%. This entry is derived from a study of T cell repertoires in cytomegalovirus infection. Points from the study as a whole: Carriage of CMV together with the relevant HLA was identifiable through cumulative public TCR beta family frequency.

Material for sequencing was PBMCs. V gene TRBV7-9 combines with J gene TRBJ2-3; 8 nucleotides line up with TRBD2. The receptor's source is a human donor in good health (CMV status not recorded). Some clones in this sample may be carry-over from other donors' samples. The CDR3 nucleotides read TGTGCCAGCAGCTTAGCAGCGGGAGAAACAGATACGCAGTATTTT. As protein: CASSLAAGETDTQYF.